These 7 T cell receptor beta chains were all obtained from the same sample, sequenced in a study of shared clonotypes between healthy human individuals. Measured with immunoSEQ multiplex PCR; TCRdb has only the in-frame clones, and not every one. This table holds roughly 76,000 clones, 60% to 80% found once. The specimen was memory CD8+ T cells sorted from blood. Regarding subset: CD45RO+ cells pooled with CCR7-negative TemRA cells. These receptors originate from a man aged 25 to 40 in good health.

The CDR3, as DNA: TGTGCCAGCAGCCAAGATCGTGGGGGGCCCGAGCAGTACTTC. It codes for CASSQDRGGPEQYF. The chain has TRBV7-2 and TRBJ2-7; D tentatively reads TRBD1 or TRBD2 (6 bases each). Trimming cost V 5 bases and J 6 bases, with 17 bases left between them. The CDR3 has 14 amino acids. Germline CDR1 is SGHTA and CDR2 is FQGNSA. Complete variable domain (other parts from reference TRBV7-2 and TRBJ2-7): GAGVSQSPSNKVTEKGKDVELRCDPISGHTALYWYRQSLGQGLEFLIYFQGNSAPDKSGLPSDRFSAERTGGSVSTLTIQRTQQEDSAVYLCASSQDRGGPEQYFGPGTRLTVT.

The rearrangement uses TRBV6-6 and TRBJ2-7, with D maybe TRBD1 (5 bases). Germline-derived CDR1 and CDR2 are MNHNY and SVGAGI (reference sequence). This CDR3 has 13 amino acids. Trimming left V 6 bases short and J 5 bases short, with 14 bases between. The CDR3 DNA reads TGTGCCAGCAGCGAATCAGGGTTCCACGAGCAGTACTTC. Amino acids: CASSESGFHEQYF.

V usage is TRBV7-6 and J usage is TRBJ2-1; a weak D match, TRBD2 (6 bases). The CDR3 extends over 13 amino acids. Trimming stripped 10 bases from V and 5 bases from J, with 15 bases between. Germline V gives CDR1 SGHVS, CDR2 FNYEAQ. DNA for the CDR3: TGTGCCATCGCCCGAACTAGCCACAATGAGCAGTTCTTC. Amino acid sequence: CAIARTSHNEQFF.

This chain uses TRBV6-5 with TRBJ2-7; no clear D. The CDR3 extends over 15 amino acids. The germline gives CDR1 MNHEY, CDR2 SVGAGI. Trimming removed 10 bases from V and 0 bases from J, with 19 bases in between. The CDR3 spells CATPHPPGSSYEQYF. The CDR3 DNA reads TGTGCCACCCCCCATCCTCCCGGCAGCTCCTACGAGCAGTACTTC.

The rearrangement uses TRBV28 and TRBJ1-5; D call uncertain. Trimming took off 3 bases at V and 5 bases at J, with 5 bases between the two ends. CDR1 and CDR2 (germline): MDHEN, SYDVKM. This CDR3 has 12 residues. CDR3 amino acids: CASSFSYQPQHF. The CDR3 coding sequence is TGTGCCAGCAGTTTTTCTTATCAGCCCCAGCATTTT.

V usage is TRBV7-9 and J usage is TRBJ1-4; TRBD1 matches at 8 bases. The CDR3 consists of 15 residues. V was clipped by 5 bases and J by 4 bases; unmatched bases: 6. The germline V gene encodes CDR1 SEHNR and CDR2 FQNEAQ (reference sequence). CDR3 nucleotide sequence: TGTGCCAGCAGCCCACAGGGGGGGTATAATGAAAAACTGTTTTTT. Translation: CASSPQGGYNEKLFF.

This clone was recorded many times. The V gene is TRBV15, the J gene TRBJ2-1; 8 bases are shared with TRBD2. CDR1 is LNHNV, CDR2 YYDKDF, per germline (reference sequence). J lost 3 bases, V lost 1 base, and 2 bases had no gene match. CDR3 size: 15 residues. CDR3 loop: CATSRVSGDYNEQFF. CDR3 in DNA: TGTGCCACCAGCAGAGTTAGCGGGGACTACAATGAGCAGTTCTTC.